One sample yielded the 21 T cell receptor beta chains listed below, sequenced in a study of Graves' ophthalmopathy and Graves' hyperthyroidism. RNA transcripts yielded amplified TCR beta CDR3 regions. First-round RT-PCR used HTBI primers; second-round multiplex PCR followed. TCRdb independently ran MiXCR on the multiplex PCR reads; one entry per CDR3 protein. The table has approximately 1.2 million distinct CDR3 sequences, about 38% seen once; the top ten hold around 10%. Specimen: peripheral blood or thyroid tissue (not recorded which). These receptors were obtained from an adult man with Graves' hyperthyroidism.

This clonotype was counted ten times or more. Given a much more abundant clone one base away, this may be a read error. This chain uses TRBV19 with TRBJ1-5, with TRBD1 as a possible D gene (5 bases). Trimming cost V 11 bases and J 3 bases, with 14 bases left between them. The CDR3 has 13 residues. Germline loops: CDR1 LNHDA, CDR2 SQIVND (reference sequence). The DNA for the CDR3 is TGTGCCGGTGGGGCAGGGTCCAATCAGCCCCAGCATTTT. This translates into CAGGAGSNQPQHF.

The table lists this clonotype with many counts. This chain joins TRBV10-3 and TRBJ1-5; 7 bases are shared with TRBD1. There are 15 residues in the CDR3. J was trimmed by 0 bases and V by 4 bases; bases with no gene match: 3. The germline gives CDR1 ENHRY, CDR2 SYGVKD. In DNA form, the CDR3 reads TGTGCCATCAGTGGGGGACAGTATAGCAATCAGCCCCAGCATTTT. Protein sequence: CAISGGQYSNQPQHF.

This clonotype showed up many times. This chain uses TRBV20-1 with TRBJ1-5; D remains ambiguous. Germline CDR1 is DFQATT and CDR2 is SNEGSKA (reference sequence). This CDR3 has 14 amino acids. V was shortened by 3 bases and J by 9 bases, with 18 bases between the two germline ends. The CDR3 here is CSARAGGGETPQHF. The CDR3 DNA reads as TGCAGTGCTAGGGCCGGAGGTGGGGAGACGCCCCAGCATTTT.

This clonotype occurred many times. The chain is built from TRBV7-6 and TRBJ2-5; possibly TRBD2 for D (7 bases). The CDR3 totals 15 residues. CDR1 is SGHVS and CDR2 is FNYEAQ in the germline V gene. V dropped 1 base and J dropped 4 bases, with 13 bases sitting between them. The CDR3 DNA follows: TGTGCCAGCAGCTTAGTGGAGGGGGAGGGAGAGACCCAGTACTTC. Protein sequence: CASSLVEGEGETQYF. Combining the CDR3 with reference TRBV7-6 and TRBJ2-5 gives the whole variable domain GAGVSQSPRYKVTKRGQDVALRCDPISGHVSLYWYRQALGQGPEFLTYFNYEAQQDKSGLPNDRFSAERPEGSISTLTIQRTEQRDSAMYRCASSLVEGEGETQYFGPGTRLLVL.

DNA of the CDR3: TGCGCCAGCAGCCCCTGGGAGGCTCCAACTAATGAAAAACTGTTTTTT. Its protein product is CASSPWEAPTNEKLFF. The chain employs TRBV4-1 and TRBJ1-4; D gene ambiguous. The CDR3 has 16 amino acids. Germline CDR1 reads MGHRA; CDR2 reads YSYEKL. V lost 4 bases, J lost 0 bases, and 12 bases lay in between.

Ten or more counts support this clonotype. The J gene is TRBJ2-5, the V gene TRBV9; TRBD2 agrees at 14 bases. CDR3 size: 16 residues. Germline values: CDR1 SGDLS, CDR2 YYNGEE. The junction had 7 bases not matched to a gene; V was cut back by 4 bases and J by 5 bases. The CDR3 here is CASSPRTSGRRETQYF. The CDR3 nucleotides read TGTGCCAGCAGCCCTCGGACTAGCGGGAGGCGGGAGACCCAGTACTTC.

A word on this clonotype: Because it lacks the conserved phenylalanine or tryptophan at the end, this CDR3 is likely a read error. The DNA is left out, because the CDR3 cannot be placed on it with certainty; the CDR3 is given as TCRdb lists it. V usage is TRBV7-2 and J usage is TRBJ2-5; TRBD1, the table's D call, was not compared with the DNA. Germline V gene lookup returns CDR1 SGHTA and CDR2 FQGNSA. The CDR3 has 16 residues if both end residues are counted. Here the CDR3 reads CASSLADRRFGYTFGS.

J is TRBJ1-5 and V is TRBV6-5; 8 nucleotides line up with TRBD1. Germline CDR1 and CDR2: MNHEY and SVGAGI. There are 15 residues in the CDR3. Germline trimming cut 7 bases from V and 2 bases from J; bases unmatched to any gene: 7. DNA of the CDR3: TGTGCCAGCACCGACAGGGGAATGCGCAATCAGCCCCAGCATTTT. Encoded protein: CASTDRGMRNQPQHF.

To note about this clonotype: Mismatch with germline at one junction end may stem from a read error. The V and J genes are TRBV10-3 and TRBJ1-2; 8 positions agree with TRBD1. Germline CDR1 and CDR2: ENHRY and SYGVKD. This CDR3 has 16 amino acids. The CDR3 loop reads CASSYFRGPYRRGYTF. The CDR3 region has the DNA TGTGCCAGCAGTTACTTCAGGGGGCCTTATCGTCGGGGCTACACCTTC.

This clonotype was seen repeatedly, ten times or more. J is TRBJ2-7 and V is TRBV24-1, with 8 bases matching TRBD1. Germline-derived CDR1 and CDR2 are KGHDR and SFDVKD. The CDR3 runs 14 residues. The junction had 5 bases not matched to a gene; V was cut back by 3 bases and J by 5 bases. The CDR3 region is CATSDRDRGDEQYF. The CDR3 nucleotides are TGTGCCACCAGTGATAGAGACAGGGGCGACGAGCAGTACTTC.

The CDR3 is CASSVSGTGGGRDYGYTF. CDR3 coding DNA: TGTGCCAGCAGCGTCTCCGGGACAGGGGGAGGGCGGGACTATGGCTACACCTTC. The rearrangement links TRBV9 to TRBJ1-2; 11 bases align to TRBD1. CDR3 length equals 18 residues. Trimming cost V 2 bases and J 3 bases; bases outside gene matches: 12. Germline lookup yields CDR1 SGDLS and CDR2 YYNGEE. Looking up the rest from reference TRBV9 and TRBJ1-2 gives the full variable domain: DSGVTQTPKHLITATGQRVTLRCSPRSGDLSVYWYQQSLDQGLQFLIQYYNGEERAKGNILERFSAQQFPDLHSELNLSSLELGDSALYFCASSVSGTGGGRDYGYTFGSGTRLTVV.

The rearrangement uses TRBV4-3 and TRBJ1-2; 9 nucleotides agree with TRBD1. Germline V gene lookup returns CDR1 LGHNA and CDR2 YSLEER. This CDR3 contains 17 residues. The trim removed 0 bases at V and 2 bases at J, leaving 7 bases unmatched. This chain's CDR3 is CASSQDTGTGINYGYTF. CDR3 sequence (DNA): TGCGCCAGCAGCCAAGATACAGGGACAGGGATAAACTATGGCTACACCTTC.

This clonotype was seen many times. This rearrangement joins TRBV9 to TRBJ2-7; D is unresolved. V lost 0 bases to trimming and J lost 4 bases, with 8 bases between them. The CDR3 is made up of 13 amino acids. Germline V gene sequence: CDR1 SGDLS, CDR2 YYNGEE. In nucleotides, the CDR3 is TGTGCCAGCAGCGTAGCGGATGGGTACGAGCAGTACTTC. It codes for CASSVADGYEQYF. The full variable domain, rest sourced from reference TRBV9 and TRBJ2-7, is DSGVTQTPKHLITATGQRVTLRCSPRSGDLSVYWYQQSLDQGLQFLIQYYNGEERAKGNILERFSAQQFPDLHSELNLSSLELGDSALYFCASSVADGYEQYFGPGTRLTVT.

The chain employs TRBV11-1 and TRBJ1-4; D ambiguous. V was clipped by 5 bases and J by 7 bases, with 11 bases between them. The CDR3 has 13 amino acids. Germline V lookup: CDR1 SGHAT, CDR2 FQDESV (reference sequence). CDR3: CASSPRGSEKLFF. The CDR3 DNA follows: TGTGCCAGCAGCCCACGGGGATCTGAAAAACTGTTTTTT.

This clonotype has only a few counts. It may be a read error: a sequence one base away is much more abundant. This rearrangement joins TRBV12-3 or TRBV12-4 to TRBJ1-5; TRBD1 agrees at 11 bases. V lost 1 base, J lost 6 bases, and 5 bases stayed unmatched. The CDR3 extends over 16 amino acids. The chain's CDR3 is CASSLVGQGARQPQHF. Written as DNA, the CDR3 is TGTGCCAGCAGTTTAGTTGGACAGGGGGCGCGTCAGCCCCAGCATTTT.

Many counts were recorded for this clonotype. V usage is TRBV10-2 and J usage is TRBJ2-7; D is possibly TRBD1 (6 bases). CDR3 length: 14 amino acids. The V end lost 0 bases, the J end lost 7 bases, and 13 bases lay between the germline ends. Germline V gene data show CDR1 as WSHSY and CDR2 as SAAADI. The CDR3 region has the DNA TGCGCCAGCAGTGAGTCGCCCGGACAGCTAGAGCAGTACTTC. This translates into CASSESPGQLEQYF.

Note on this clonotype: One base away lies a much larger clone, so this may be a sequencing read error. The V gene is TRBV5-1, the J gene TRBJ2-6, with TRBD1 matching 7 bases. The trim removed 7 bases at V and 1 base at J, leaving 11 bases unmatched. The CDR3 covers 17 residues. CDR1 and CDR2 (germline): SGHRS, YFSETQ. CDR3 amino acids: CASRRTGSSSGANVLTF. The CDR3 DNA is TGCGCCAGCCGCAGGACAGGTTCGAGTTCTGGGGCCAACGTCCTGACTTTC.

The chain employs TRBV5-6 and TRBJ2-7; perhaps TRBD2 as D (5 bases). V was clipped by 7 bases and J by 2 bases, with 22 bases between them. CDR1 SGHDT and CDR2 YYEEEE come from the germline V gene. The CDR3 is 16 amino acids. CDR3 coding DNA: TGTGCCAGCGGCGGGTTGTCGGGCCGTAAAACCTACGAGCAGTACTTC. Protein product: CASGGLSGRKTYEQYF. The full variable domain, rest sourced from reference TRBV5-6 and TRBJ2-7, is DAGVTQSPTHLIKTRGQQVTLRCSPKSGHDTVSWYQQALGQGPQFIFQYYEEEERQRGNFPDRFSGHQFPNYSSELNVNALLLGDSALYLCASGGLSGRKTYEQYFGPGTRLTVT.

This clonotype has a handful of counts. The V gene is TRBV19, the J gene TRBJ1-5, with no clear D. V was clipped by 8 bases and J by 2 bases, with 19 bases between them. CDR3 length: 16 amino acids. Per germline, CDR1 LNHDA and CDR2 SQIVND (reference sequence). The CDR3: CASHTRWVMGNQPQHF. The CDR3 DNA sequence: TGTGCCAGTCATACCCGGTGGGTTATGGGCAATCAGCCCCAGCATTTT.

Points on this clonotype: One end of the junction does not line up with germline, which may come from a read error. J is TRBJ2-1 and V is TRBV10-3, with 9 bases fitting TRBD2. CDR1 is ENHRY and CDR2 is SYGVKD in the germline V gene. The CDR3 runs 14 residues. The DNA of the CDR3 is TGTGTCATCATGAGCGGGAGGAGTCCCAATGAGCAGTTCTTC. Translating gives CVIMSGRSPNEQFF.

V gene TRBV19 combines with J gene TRBJ1-1; D is unresolved. Germline-derived CDR1 and CDR2 are LNHDA and SQIVND (reference sequence). This CDR3 is 14 amino acids long. Trimming took off 1 base at V and 1 base at J, with 7 bases between the two ends. The DNA of the CDR3 is TGTGCCAGTAGTATAGGAAGAGAGAACACTGAAGCTTTCTTT. It yields the protein CASSIGRENTEAFF.